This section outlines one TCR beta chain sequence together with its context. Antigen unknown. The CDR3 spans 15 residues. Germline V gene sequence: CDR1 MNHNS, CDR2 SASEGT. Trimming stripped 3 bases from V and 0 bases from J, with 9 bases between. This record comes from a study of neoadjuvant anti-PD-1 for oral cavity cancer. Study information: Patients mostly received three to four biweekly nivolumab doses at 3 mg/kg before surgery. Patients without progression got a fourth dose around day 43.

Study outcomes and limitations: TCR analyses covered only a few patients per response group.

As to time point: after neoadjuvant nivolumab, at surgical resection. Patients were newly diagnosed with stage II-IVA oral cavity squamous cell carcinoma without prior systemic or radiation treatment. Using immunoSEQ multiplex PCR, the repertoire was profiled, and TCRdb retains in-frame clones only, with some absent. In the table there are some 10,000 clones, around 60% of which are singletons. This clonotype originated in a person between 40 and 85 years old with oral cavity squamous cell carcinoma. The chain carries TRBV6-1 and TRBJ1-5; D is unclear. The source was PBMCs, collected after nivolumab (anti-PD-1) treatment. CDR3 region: CASSDHTFSNQPQHF. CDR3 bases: TGTGCCAGCAGTGACCACACCTTTAGCAATCAGCCCCAGCATTTT.